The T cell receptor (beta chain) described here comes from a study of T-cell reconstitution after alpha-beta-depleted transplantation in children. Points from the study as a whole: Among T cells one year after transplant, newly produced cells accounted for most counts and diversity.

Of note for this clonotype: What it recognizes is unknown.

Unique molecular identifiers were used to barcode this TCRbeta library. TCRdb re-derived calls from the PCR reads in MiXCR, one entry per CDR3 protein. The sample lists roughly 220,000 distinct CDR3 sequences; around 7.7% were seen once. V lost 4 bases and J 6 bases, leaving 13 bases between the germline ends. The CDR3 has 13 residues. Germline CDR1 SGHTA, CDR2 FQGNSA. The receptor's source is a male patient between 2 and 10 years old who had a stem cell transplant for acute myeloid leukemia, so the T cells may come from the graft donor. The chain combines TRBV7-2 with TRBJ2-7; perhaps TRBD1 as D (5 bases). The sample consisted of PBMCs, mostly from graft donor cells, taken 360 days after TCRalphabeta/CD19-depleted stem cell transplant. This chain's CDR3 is CASSSAREREQYF. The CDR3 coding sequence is TGTGCCAGCAGCTCCGCCAGGGAACGCGAGCAGTACTTC.